Here is one T cell receptor (beta chain) with its context. As yet, its antigen is unknown. The record originates from a study of beta chain features in type 1 diabetes. Points from the study as a whole: Lower insertion and higher deletion counts appeared at VDJ junctions in type 1 diabetes patients. Patients with Type 1 diabetes showed moderately but significantly shorter TCRB CDR3s in all four CD4+ subsets. The naive, central memory and Treg TCRB repertoires showed an apparent similarity that was greater among patients than among healthy donors.

The whole isolated RNA underwent reverse transcription, so sequencing captured expressed TCRB transcripts. The assay was immunoSEQ multiplex PCR, and TCRdb's table has in-frame clones only and misses some. The sample gives 85,000 to 110,000 clones, approximately 30% of which show up once; 0.5% to 0.6% is in the top ten. Donors contributed one heparinised blood draw apiece, averaging about 120 mL. The origin of this receptor is a woman in her late teens or twenties with type 1 diabetes. The sample taken for sequencing was central memory CD4+ T cells from blood.

CDR3 residues: CASSHPTGGSSYEQYF. CDR3 bases: TGTGCCAGCAGCCACCCCACGGGCGGGAGCTCCTACGAGCAGTACTTC. The chain links TRBV4-2 to TRBJ2-7, with 7 positions matching TRBD2. The J segment lost 0 bases and the V segment lost 3 bases, leaving 8 bases of the junction unmatched. The CDR3 runs 16 residues. CDR1 and CDR2 (germline): LGHNA, YNFKEQ.